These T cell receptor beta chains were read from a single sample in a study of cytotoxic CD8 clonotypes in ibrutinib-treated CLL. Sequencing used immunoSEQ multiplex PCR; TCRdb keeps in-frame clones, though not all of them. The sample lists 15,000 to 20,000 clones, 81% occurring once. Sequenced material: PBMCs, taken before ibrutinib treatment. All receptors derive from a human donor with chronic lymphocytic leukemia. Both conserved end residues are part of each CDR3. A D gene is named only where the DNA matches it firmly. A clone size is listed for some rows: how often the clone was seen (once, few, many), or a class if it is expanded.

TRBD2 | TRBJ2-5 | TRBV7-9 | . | CASSLVVLSGGMKETQYF | TGTGCCAGCAGCTTAGTGGTTCTTAGCGGGGGCATGAAAGAGACCCAGTACTTC
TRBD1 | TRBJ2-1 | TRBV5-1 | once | CASSFTGTGMVNEQFF | TGCGCCAGCAGCTTCACCGGGACAGGGATGGTCAATGAGCAGTTCTTC
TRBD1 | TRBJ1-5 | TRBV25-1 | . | CASSEQGARQPQHF | TGTGCCAGCAGTGAACAGGGGGCTCGACAGCCCCAGCATTTT
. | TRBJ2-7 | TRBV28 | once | CASSAPGTGSYEQYF | TGTGCCAGCAGTGCCCCGGGGACCGGTTCCTACGAGCAGTACTTC
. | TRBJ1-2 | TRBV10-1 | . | CASSEHGGYTF | TGCGCCAGCAGTGAGCATGGTGGCTACACCTTC
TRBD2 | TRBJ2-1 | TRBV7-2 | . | CASSTRLAGRFF | TGTGCCAGCAGCACCAGACTAGCGGGCAGGTTCTTC
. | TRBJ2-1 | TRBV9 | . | CASSVGVERNEQFF | TGTGCCAGCAGCGTAGGTGTAGAGCGCAATGAGCAGTTCTTC
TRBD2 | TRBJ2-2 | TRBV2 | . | CASSEYSVLGGMFF | TGTGCCAGCAGTGAATATTCAGTTTTGGGGGGGATGTTTTTT
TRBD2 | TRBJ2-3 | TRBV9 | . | CASSAGLAPGDTQYF | TGTGCCAGCAGCGCCGGACTAGCGCCGGGGGATACGCAGTATTTT
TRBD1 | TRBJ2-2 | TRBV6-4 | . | CASLLRQGLNTGELFF | TGTGCCAGCTTACTCAGACAGGGGCTGAACACCGGGGAGCTGTTTTTT
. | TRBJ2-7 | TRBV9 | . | CASSSGGEQYF | TGTGCCAGCAGCTCCGGCGGGGAGCAGTACTTC
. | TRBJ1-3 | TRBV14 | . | CASSQAGGLSGNTIYF | TGTGCCAGCAGCCAAGCGGGGGGACTCTCTGGAAACACCATATATTTT
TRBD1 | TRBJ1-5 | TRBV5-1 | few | CASSVSGTGAQPQHF | TGCGCCAGCAGCGTGTCCGGGACAGGGGCTCAGCCCCAGCATTTT
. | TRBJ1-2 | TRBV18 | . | CASSPGDYGYTF | TGTGCCAGCTCACCAGGAGACTATGGCTACACCTTC
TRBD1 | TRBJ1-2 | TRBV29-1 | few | CSVDRGTGGLYGYTF | TGCAGCGTTGATCGAGGGACAGGGGGCTTGTATGGCTACACCTTC
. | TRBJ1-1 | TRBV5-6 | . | CASSLRRGSFGAFF | TGTGCCAGCAGCCTACGTAGGGGGTCGTTCGGAGCTTTCTTT
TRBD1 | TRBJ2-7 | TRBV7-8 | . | CASSVDRGPYEQYF | TGTGCCAGCAGCGTAGACAGGGGACCCTACGAGCAGTACTTC
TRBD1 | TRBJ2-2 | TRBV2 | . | CASRTGRTGELFF | TGTGCCAGCAGGACAGGGCGCACCGGGGAGCTGTTTTTT
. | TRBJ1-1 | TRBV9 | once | CASSVAPPGPNTEAFF | TGTGCCAGCAGCGTCGCACCCCCGGGACCGAACACTGAGGCTTTCTTT
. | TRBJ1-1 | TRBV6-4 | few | CASSATLRNTEAFF | TGTGCCAGCAGTGCCACACTACGGAACACTGAAGCTTTCTTT
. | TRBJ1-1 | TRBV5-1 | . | CASSLKQGVNTEAFF | TGCGCCAGCAGCTTAAAGCAAGGAGTTAACACTGAAGCTTTCTTT
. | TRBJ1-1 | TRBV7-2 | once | CASSLLPVQGGSTEAFF | TGTGCCAGCAGCTTACTACCCGTGCAAGGTGGGAGCACTGAAGCTTTCTTT
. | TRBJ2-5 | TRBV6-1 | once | CASSEVWRDETQYF | TGTGCCAGCAGTGAAGTGTGGAGGGACGAGACCCAGTACTTC
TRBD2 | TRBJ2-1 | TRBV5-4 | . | CASSSRLAPNEQFF | TGTGCCAGCAGCTCCCGACTAGCCCCCAATGAGCAGTTCTTC
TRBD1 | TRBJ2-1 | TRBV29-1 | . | CSVALQGAPYNEQFF | TGCAGCGTTGCGTTACAGGGGGCACCCTACAATGAGCAGTTCTTC
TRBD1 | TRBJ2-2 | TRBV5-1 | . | CASSSGTGANTGELFF | TGCGCCAGCAGCTCCGGGACAGGGGCGAACACCGGGGAGCTGTTTTTT
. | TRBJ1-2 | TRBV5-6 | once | CASSSRQGRSYGYTF | TGTGCCAGCAGCTCCAGGCAGGGCAGGAGCTATGGCTACACCTTC
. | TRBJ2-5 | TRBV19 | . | CASSTGLGGTQYF | TGTGCCAGTAGTACAGGACTTGGGGGGACCCAGTACTTC
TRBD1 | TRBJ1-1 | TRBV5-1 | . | CASRRTGTDTEAFF | TGCGCCAGCAGGCGGACAGGGACGGACACTGAAGCTTTCTTT
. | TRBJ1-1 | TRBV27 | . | CASSLSWESKNTEAFF | TGTGCCAGCAGTTTATCATGGGAGAGCAAGAACACTGAAGCTTTCTTT
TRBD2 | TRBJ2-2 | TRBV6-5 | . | CASRRGWAGELFF | TGTGCCAGCAGGCGGGGGTGGGCCGGGGAGCTGTTTTTT
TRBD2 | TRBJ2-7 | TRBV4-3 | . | CASSQGETSGSYEQYF | TGCGCCAGCAGCCAAGGGGAGACTAGCGGCTCCTACGAGCAGTACTTC
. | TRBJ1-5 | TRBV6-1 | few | CASSGNNQPQHF | TGTGCCAGCAGCGGGAACAATCAGCCCCAGCATTTT
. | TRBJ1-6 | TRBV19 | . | CASSNSPLHF | TGTGCCAGTAGTAATTCACCCCTCCACTTT
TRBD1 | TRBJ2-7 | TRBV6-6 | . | CASKFPGQSSEQYF | TGTGCCAGCAAATTCCCGGGACAGTCTTCCGAGCAGTACTTC
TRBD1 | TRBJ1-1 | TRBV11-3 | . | CASSLGDRDGTEAFF | TGTGCCAGCAGCTTAGGGGACAGGGACGGCACTGAAGCTTTCTTT
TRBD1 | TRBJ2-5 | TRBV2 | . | CASRSRDRVPQETQYF | TGTGCCAGCAGATCCCGGGACAGGGTACCCCAAGAGACCCAGTACTTC
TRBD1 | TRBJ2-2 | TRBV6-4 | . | CASKDRGGTGELFF | TGTGCCAGTAAAGACAGGGGAGGCACCGGGGAGCTGTTTTTT
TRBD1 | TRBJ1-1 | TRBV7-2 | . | CASSTGTGVDTEAFF | TGTGCCAGCAGCACCGGGACAGGGGTCGACACTGAAGCTTTCTTT
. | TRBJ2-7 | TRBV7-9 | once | CASRMGTDQYEQYF | TGTGCCAGCAGAATGGGTACGGATCAATACGAGCAGTACTTC
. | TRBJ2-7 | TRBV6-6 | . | CASGLQSYEQYF | TGTGCCAGCGGTCTCCAATCCTACGAGCAGTACTTC
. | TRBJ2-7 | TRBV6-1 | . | CASSDLSPKTGQYF | TGTGCCAGCAGTGACTTAAGTCCCAAAACGGGGCAGTACTTC
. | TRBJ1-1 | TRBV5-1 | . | CASSPLGDLRNTEAFF | TGCGCCAGCAGCCCACTAGGGGACTTAAGGAACACTGAAGCTTTCTTT
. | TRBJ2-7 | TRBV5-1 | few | CASSGIYEQYF | TGCGCCAGCAGCGGGATCTACGAGCAGTACTTC
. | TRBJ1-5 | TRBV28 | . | CASSPRSQPQHF | TGTGCCAGCAGCCCCAGGTCTCAGCCCCAGCATTTT
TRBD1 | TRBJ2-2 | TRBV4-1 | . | CASNRDRVTGELFF | TGCGCCAGCAACCGGGACAGGGTCACCGGGGAGCTGTTTTTT
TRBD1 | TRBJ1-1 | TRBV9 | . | CASSVVDRGTEAFF | TGTGCCAGCAGCGTAGTGGACAGGGGCACTGAAGCTTTCTTT